This passage covers 7 T cell receptor beta chains from one sample sequenced in a study of T cell repertoires in cytomegalovirus infection (dated by TCRdb to between 2018 and 2021). No antigen has been assigned to these receptors. Data came from an Illumina HiSeq 1500. TCRdb reworked the public reads: Q25 trimming with fastp, MiXCR clone assembly, productive beta chains retained. When rows share a CDR3 protein, they turn into one entry using the most common DNA and genes. The sample has hundreds of thousands of distinct CDR3 sequences on record, roughly 33% of them singletons. 9.5% to 15% of the sample is taken by the ten largest. This specimen's treatment or condition label, interpreted: in vitro stimulation with specific CMV peptide epitopes to enrich CMV-specific T cells. Here the sequenced sample was cultured CD8+ T cells from PBMCs, taken from culture after CMV antigen stimulation. These receptor sequences come from a human donor in good health (CMV status not recorded). Some clones in this sample may be carry-over from other donors' samples.

This clonotype occurred many times. The CDR3 protein is CASSLGEGYGYTF. In nucleotides, the CDR3 is TGTGCCAGCAGCCTCGGAGAAGGGTATGGCTACACCTTC. The chain has TRBV7-9 and TRBJ1-2, with D hard to call. CDR3 length equals 13 residues. The ends were cut back, 5 bases at V and 5 bases at J, with 12 bases in the middle. The germline V gene has CDR1 SEHNR and CDR2 FQNEAQ (reference sequence).

The chain joins TRBV7-9 to TRBJ1-2; D might be TRBD1 (5 bases). Deletions cut 4 bases from V and 8 bases from J, with 20 bases between. The CDR3 extends over 15 amino acids. Germline V lookup: CDR1 SEHNR, CDR2 FQNEAQ (reference sequence). This chain's CDR3 is CASSSSRMDMDGYTF. The CDR3 nucleotides read TGTGCCAGCAGCTCCTCCCGGATGGACATGGACGGCTACACCTTC. Full variable domain (missing parts from reference TRBV7-9 and TRBJ1-2): DTGVSQNPRHKITKRGQNVTFRCDPISEHNRLYWYRQTLGQGPEFLTYFQNEAQLEKSRLLSDRFSAERPKGSFSTLEIQRTEQGDSAMYLCASSSSRMDMDGYTFGSGTRLTVV.

The chain employs TRBV2 and TRBJ1-2; 10 bases fit TRBD1. V dropped 7 bases and J dropped 4; count of bases not matched to a gene: 6. Germline loops: CDR1 SNHLY, CDR2 FYNNEI. There are 14 residues in the CDR3. CDR3 in amino acids: CASIGGQGSYGYTF. The CDR3 nucleotides are TGTGCCAGCATTGGGGGACAGGGGTCCTATGGCTACACCTTC.

In its sample, this clonotype was seen a few times. The J gene is TRBJ1-1, the V gene TRBV6-5; no clear D gene. The CDR3 consists of 15 residues. CDR1 MNHEY and CDR2 SVGAGI come from the germline V gene. The germline V and J ends were trimmed by 0 bases and 2 bases, with 10 bases remaining between them. CDR3 sequence reads: CASSYSGLGNTEAFF. CDR3 DNA sequence: TGTGCCAGCAGTTACTCGGGGTTAGGAAACACTGAAGCTTTCTTT.

V and J are TRBV19 and TRBJ1-1; D is possibly TRBD1 (6 bases). V dropped 6 bases and J dropped 7 bases, with 9 bases sitting between them. The CDR3 consists of 11 residues. CDR1 is LNHDA, CDR2 SQIVND, per germline (reference sequence). CDR3 nucleotide sequence: TGTGCCAGTAGGAACAGGGATGAAGCTTTCTTT. This translates into CASRNRDEAFF. Drawing the rest from reference TRBV19 and TRBJ1-1, the complete variable domain is DGGITQSPKYLFRKEGQNVTLSCEQNLNHDAMYWYRQDPGQGLRLIYYSQIVNDFQKGDIAEGYSVSREKKESFPLTVTSAQKNPTAFYLCASRNRDEAFFGQGTRLTVV.

At least ten counts were recorded for this clonotype. The V gene is TRBV7-2, the J gene TRBJ2-7; the match to TRBD2 covers 7 bases. The CDR3 has 15 amino acids. CDR1 and CDR2 from the germline V gene are SGHTA and FQGNSA. Trimming removed 5 bases from V and 3 bases from J; junction bases left unmatched: 10. CDR3 nucleotide sequence: TGTGCCAGCAGCAATAGCGGGCCCCTCATCTACGAGCAGTACTTC. Protein sequence: CASSNSGPLIYEQYF.

Only a few counts were recorded for this clonotype. This chain joins TRBV6-1 and TRBJ2-5; D gene ambiguous. Germline V gives CDR1 MNHNS, CDR2 SASEGT. The ends were cut back, 6 bases at V and 4 bases at J, with 18 bases in the middle. There are 15 residues in the CDR3. The CDR3: CASRAAQERSETQYF. CDR3 DNA: TGTGCCAGCAGGGCGGCCCAAGAACGGTCAGAGACCCAGTACTTC.